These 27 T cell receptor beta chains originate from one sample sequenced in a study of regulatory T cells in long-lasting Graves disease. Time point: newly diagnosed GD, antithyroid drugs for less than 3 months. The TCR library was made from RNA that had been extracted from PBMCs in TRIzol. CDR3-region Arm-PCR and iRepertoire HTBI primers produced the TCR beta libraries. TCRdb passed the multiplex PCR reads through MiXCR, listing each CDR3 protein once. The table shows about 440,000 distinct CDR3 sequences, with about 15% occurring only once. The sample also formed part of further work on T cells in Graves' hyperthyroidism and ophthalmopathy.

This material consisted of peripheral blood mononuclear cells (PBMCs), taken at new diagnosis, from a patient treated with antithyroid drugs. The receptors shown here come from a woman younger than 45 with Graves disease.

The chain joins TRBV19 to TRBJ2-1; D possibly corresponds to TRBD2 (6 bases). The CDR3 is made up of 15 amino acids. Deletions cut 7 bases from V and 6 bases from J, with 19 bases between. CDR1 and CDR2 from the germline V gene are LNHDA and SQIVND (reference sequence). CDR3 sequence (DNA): TGTGCCAGTACCTCCCAAGCGGGCAAATCCAATGAGCAGTTCTTC. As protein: CASTSQAGKSNEQFF.

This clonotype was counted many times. CDR3 region: CASRYGLAPGELFF. The DNA for the CDR3 is TGTGCCAGCAGGTACGGACTAGCTCCCGGGGAGCTGTTTTTT. V is TRBV28 and J is TRBJ2-2; TRBD2 agrees at 8 bases. The trim removed 6 bases at V and 6 bases at J, leaving 6 bases unmatched. Looked up from germline, CDR1 is MDHEN and CDR2 is SYDVKM. The CDR3 is 14 residues long.

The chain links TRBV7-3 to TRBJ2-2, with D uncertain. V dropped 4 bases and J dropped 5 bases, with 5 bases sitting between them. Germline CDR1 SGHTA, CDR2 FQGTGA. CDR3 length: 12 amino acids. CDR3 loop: CASSYLTGELFF. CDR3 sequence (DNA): TGTGCCAGCAGCTACTTGACCGGGGAGCTGTTTTTT.

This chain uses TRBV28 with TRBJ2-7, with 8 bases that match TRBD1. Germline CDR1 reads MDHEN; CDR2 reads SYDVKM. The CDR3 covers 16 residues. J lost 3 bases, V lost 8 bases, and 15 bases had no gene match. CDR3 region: CASRMAGGGIFYEQYF. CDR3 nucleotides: TGTGCCAGCCGAATGGCAGGGGGCGGGATATTCTACGAGCAGTACTTC.

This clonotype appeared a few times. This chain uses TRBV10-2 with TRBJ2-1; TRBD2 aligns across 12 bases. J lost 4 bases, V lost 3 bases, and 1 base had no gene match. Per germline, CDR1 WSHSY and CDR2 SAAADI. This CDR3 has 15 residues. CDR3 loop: CASSDGTSGYNEQFF. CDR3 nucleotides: TGCGCCAGCAGTGACGGGACTAGCGGGTACAATGAGCAGTTCTTC.

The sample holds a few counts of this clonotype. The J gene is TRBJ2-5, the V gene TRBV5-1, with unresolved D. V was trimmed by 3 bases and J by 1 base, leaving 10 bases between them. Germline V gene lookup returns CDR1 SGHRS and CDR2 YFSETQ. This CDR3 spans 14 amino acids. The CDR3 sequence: CASSSTTSQETQYF. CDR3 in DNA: TGCGCCAGCAGCTCGACGACATCCCAAGAGACCCAGTACTTC. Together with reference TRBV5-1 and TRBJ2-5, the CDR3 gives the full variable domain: KAGVTQTPRYLIKTRGQQVTLSCSPISGHRSVSWYQQTPGQGLQFLFEYFSETQRNKGNFPGRFSGRQFSNSRSEMNVSTLELGDSALYLCASSSTTSQETQYFGPGTRLLVL.

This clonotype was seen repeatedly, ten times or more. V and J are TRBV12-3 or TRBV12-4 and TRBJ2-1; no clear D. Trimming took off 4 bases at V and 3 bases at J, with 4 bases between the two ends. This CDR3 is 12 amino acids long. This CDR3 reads CASSYSYNEQFF. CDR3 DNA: TGTGCCAGCAGTTACAGCTACAATGAGCAGTTCTTC.

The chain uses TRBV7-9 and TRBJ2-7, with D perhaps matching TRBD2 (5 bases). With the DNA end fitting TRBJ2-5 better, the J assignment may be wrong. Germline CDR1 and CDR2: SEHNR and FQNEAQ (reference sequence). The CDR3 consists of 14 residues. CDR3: CASSFLGVGETQYF. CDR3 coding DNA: TGTGCCAGCAGCTTTTTGGGAGTTGGGGAGACCCAGTACTTC.

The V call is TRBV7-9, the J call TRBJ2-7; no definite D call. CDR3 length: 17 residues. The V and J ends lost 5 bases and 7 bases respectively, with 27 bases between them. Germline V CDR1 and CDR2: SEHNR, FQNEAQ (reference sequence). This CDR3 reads CASSTNLWAIPIQEQYF. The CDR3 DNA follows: TGTGCCAGCAGCACAAACCTTTGGGCCATCCCCATCCAAGAGCAGTACTTC.

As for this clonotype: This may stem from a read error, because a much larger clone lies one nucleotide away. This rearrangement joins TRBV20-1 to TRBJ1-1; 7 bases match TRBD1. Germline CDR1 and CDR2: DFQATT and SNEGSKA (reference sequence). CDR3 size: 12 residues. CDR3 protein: CSALQGNTDAFF. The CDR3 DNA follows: TGCAGTGCCTTACAGGGGAACACTGACGCTTTCTTT.

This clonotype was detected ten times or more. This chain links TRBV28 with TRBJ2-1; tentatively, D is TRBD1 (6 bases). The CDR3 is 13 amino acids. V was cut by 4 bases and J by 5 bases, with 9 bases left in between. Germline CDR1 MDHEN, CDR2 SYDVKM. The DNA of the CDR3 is TGTGCCAGCAGTTGGACAGTGGACAATGAGCAGTTCTTC. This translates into CASSWTVDNEQFF.

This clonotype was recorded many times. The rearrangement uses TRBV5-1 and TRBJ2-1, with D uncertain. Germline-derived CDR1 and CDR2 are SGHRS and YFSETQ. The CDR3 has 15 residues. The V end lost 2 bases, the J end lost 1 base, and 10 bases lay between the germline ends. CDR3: CASSFYGPSYNEQFF. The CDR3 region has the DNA TGCGCCAGCAGCTTCTACGGACCGTCCTACAATGAGCAGTTCTTC.

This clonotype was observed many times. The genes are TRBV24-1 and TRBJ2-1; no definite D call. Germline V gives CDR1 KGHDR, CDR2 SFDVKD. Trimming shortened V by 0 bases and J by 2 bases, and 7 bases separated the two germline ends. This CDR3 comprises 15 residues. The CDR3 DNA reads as TGTGCCACCAGTGATTTGGATGTACCCTACAATGAGCAGTTCTTC. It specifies CATSDLDVPYNEQFF.

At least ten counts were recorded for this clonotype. The CDR3 DNA reads as TGCGCCAGCAGCTCCGTGACAGGGCAGTCGGGGGATACGCAGTATTTT. Translation gives CASSSVTGQSGDTQYF. This rearrangement joins TRBV5-1 to TRBJ2-3, with 7 bases identical to TRBD1. Germline lookup yields CDR1 SGHRS and CDR2 YFSETQ. The V segment lost 3 bases and the J segment 6 bases; nucleotides outside the gene matches: 13. The CDR3 is 16 residues long.

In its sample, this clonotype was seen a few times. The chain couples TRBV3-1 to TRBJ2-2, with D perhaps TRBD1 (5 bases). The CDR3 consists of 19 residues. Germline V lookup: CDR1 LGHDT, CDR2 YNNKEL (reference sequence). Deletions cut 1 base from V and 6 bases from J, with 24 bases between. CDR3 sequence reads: CASSQVFKTMIGAPGELFF. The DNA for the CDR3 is TGTGCCAGCAGCCAAGTTTTCAAAACGATGATAGGGGCACCCGGGGAGCTGTTTTTT.

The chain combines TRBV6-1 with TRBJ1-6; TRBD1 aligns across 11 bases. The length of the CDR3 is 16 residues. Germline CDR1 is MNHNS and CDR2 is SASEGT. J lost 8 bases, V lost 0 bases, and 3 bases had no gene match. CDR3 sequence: CASSEAPGQGDSPLHF. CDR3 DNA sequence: TGTGCCAGCAGTGAAGCGCCGGGACAGGGGGATTCACCCCTCCACTTT.

CDR3 amino acids: CASSQVLAGAYEQFF. Here the CDR3 DNA reads TGCGCCAGCAGCCAAGTACTAGCGGGGGCCTACGAGCAGTTCTTC. This sequence joins TRBV4-1 and TRBJ2-1, with 11 bases fitting TRBD2. Germline V lookup: CDR1 MGHRA, CDR2 YSYEKL. The CDR3 is 15 residues long. With V trimmed by 1 base and J by 10 bases, 6 bases remained unmatched.

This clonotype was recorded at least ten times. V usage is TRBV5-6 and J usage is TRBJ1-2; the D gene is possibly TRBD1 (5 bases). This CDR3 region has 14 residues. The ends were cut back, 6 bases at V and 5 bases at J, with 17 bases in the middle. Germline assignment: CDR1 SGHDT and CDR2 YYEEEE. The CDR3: CASKLTGGEYGYTF. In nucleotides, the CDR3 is TGTGCCAGCAAACTGACTGGGGGGGAGTATGGCTACACCTTC.

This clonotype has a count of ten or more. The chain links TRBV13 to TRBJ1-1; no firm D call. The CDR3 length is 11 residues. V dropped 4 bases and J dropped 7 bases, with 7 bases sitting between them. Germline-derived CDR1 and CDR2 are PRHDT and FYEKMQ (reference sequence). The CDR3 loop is CASSSGVEAFF. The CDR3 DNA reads TGTGCCAGCAGCTCGGGCGTTGAAGCTTTCTTT.

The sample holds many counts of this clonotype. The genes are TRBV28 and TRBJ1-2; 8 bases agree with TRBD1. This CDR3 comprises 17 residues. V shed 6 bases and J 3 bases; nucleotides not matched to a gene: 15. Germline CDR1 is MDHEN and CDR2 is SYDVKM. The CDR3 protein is CASSTQGALSPDYGYTF. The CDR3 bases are TGTGCCAGCAGCACCCAGGGGGCACTATCACCTGACTATGGCTACACCTTC.

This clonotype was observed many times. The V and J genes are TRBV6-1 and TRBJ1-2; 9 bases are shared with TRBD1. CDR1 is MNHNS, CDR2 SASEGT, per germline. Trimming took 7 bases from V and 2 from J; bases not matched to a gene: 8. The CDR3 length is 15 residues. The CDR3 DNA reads TGTGCCAGCACTGATAAAGACAGGGGGAACTATGGCTACACCTTC. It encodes CASTDKDRGNYGYTF.

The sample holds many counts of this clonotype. In nucleotides, the CDR3 is TGTGCCAGCGCAGAAGCGGGGGGGTTAGGAACCCCGCGGAGCTCCTACAATGAGCAGTTCTTC. Translating gives CASAEAGGLGTPRSSYNEQFF. The V and J genes are TRBV6-1 and TRBJ2-1, with 10 bases identical to TRBD2. The V and J ends lost 8 bases and 0 bases, in that order; junction bases with no gene match: 22. The germline V gene has CDR1 MNHNS and CDR2 SASEGT. This CDR3 spans 21 amino acids.

The CDR3 loop reads CASSLVAGWETQYF. The DNA of the CDR3 is TGTGCCAGCAGCTTAGTCGCAGGGTGGGAGACCCAGTACTTC. The gene calls are TRBV7-2 and TRBJ2-5; D perhaps matches TRBD1 (5 bases). V was pared by 1 base and J by 5 bases, with 11 bases between. The V gene's germline CDR1 is SGHTA and CDR2 FQGNSA. This CDR3 comprises 14 residues.

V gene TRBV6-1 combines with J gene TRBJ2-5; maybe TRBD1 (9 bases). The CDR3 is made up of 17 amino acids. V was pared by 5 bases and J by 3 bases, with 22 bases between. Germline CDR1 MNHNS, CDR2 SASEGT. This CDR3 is CASSPGTGTGGEETQYF. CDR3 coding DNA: TGTGCCAGCAGTCCCGGGACAGGGACCGGGGGGGAAGAGACCCAGTACTTC.

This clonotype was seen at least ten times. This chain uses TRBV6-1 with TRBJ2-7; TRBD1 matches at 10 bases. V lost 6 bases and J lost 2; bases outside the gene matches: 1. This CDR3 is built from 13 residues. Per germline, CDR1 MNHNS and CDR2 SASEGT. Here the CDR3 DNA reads TGTGCCAGCAGAGGACAGGGGGCCTACGAGCAGTACTTC. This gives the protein CASRGQGAYEQYF.

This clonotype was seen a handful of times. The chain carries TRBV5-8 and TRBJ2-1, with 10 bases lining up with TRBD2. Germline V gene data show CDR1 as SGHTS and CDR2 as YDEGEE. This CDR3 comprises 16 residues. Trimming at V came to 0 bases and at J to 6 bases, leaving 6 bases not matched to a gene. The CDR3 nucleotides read TGTGCCAGCAGCTTGGTGCTAGCGGGAGCCCCCAATGAGCAGTTCTTC. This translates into CASSLVLAGAPNEQFF.

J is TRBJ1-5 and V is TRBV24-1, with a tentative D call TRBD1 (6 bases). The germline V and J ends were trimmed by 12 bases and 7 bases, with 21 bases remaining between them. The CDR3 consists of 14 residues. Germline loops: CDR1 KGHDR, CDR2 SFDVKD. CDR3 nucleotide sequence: TGTGCCGCTAAACCGGGACAAAGAGGACAGCCCCAGCATTTT. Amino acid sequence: CAAKPGQRGQPQHF.